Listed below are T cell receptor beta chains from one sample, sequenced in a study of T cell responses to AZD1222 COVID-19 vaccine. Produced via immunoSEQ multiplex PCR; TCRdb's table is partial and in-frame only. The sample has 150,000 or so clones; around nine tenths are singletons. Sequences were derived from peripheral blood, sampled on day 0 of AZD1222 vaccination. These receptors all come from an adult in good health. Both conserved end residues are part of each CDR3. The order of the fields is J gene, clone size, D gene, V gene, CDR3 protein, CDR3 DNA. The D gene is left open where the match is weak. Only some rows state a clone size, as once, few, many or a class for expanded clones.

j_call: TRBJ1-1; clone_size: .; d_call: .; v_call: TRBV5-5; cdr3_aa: CASSLLGQPDSRAFF; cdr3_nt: TGTGCCAGCAGCTTGTTGGGACAACCAGACAGCCGAGCTTTCTTT
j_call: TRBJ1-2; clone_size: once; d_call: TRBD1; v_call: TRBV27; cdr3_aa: CASSFTQGAQTF; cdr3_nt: TGTGCCAGCAGTTTTACGCAGGGGGCGCAAACCTTC
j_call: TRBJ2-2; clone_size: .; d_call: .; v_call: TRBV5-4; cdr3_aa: CASSYDSPVNTGELFF; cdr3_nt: TGTGCCAGCAGCTATGACAGCCCAGTGAACACCGGGGAGCTGTTTTTT
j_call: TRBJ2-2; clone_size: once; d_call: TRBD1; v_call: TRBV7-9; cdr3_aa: CASSLGTGDTGELFF; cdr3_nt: TGTGCCAGCAGCCTTGGGACAGGAGACACCGGGGAGCTGTTTTTT
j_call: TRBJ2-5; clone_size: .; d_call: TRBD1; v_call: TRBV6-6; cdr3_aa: CASSPNRGQETQYF; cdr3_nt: TGTGCCAGCAGTCCAAACAGGGGGCAGGAGACCCAGTACTTC
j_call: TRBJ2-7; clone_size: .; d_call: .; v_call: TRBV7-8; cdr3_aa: CASSSSPQGRVTYEQYF; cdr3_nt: TGTGCCAGCAGCTCATCTCCACAGGGTCGAGTAACCTACGAGCAGTACTTC
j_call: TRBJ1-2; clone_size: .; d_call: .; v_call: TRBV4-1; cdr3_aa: CASSQDWQGGGYTF; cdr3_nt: TGCGCCAGCAGCCAAGATTGGCAGGGAGGTGGCTACACCTTC
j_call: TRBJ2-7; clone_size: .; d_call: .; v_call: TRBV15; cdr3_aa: CATSSYRDANSYEQYF; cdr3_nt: TGTGCCACCAGCAGTTACCGGGACGCTAACTCCTACGAGCAGTACTTC
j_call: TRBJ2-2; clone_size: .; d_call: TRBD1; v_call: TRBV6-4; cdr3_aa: CASSVGTANTGELFF; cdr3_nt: TGTGCCAGCAGTGTCGGGACAGCGAACACCGGGGAGCTGTTTTTT
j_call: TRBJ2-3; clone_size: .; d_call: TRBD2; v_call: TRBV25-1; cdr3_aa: CASSERLAGSEDTQYF; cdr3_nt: TGTGCCAGCAGTGAGAGACTAGCGGGTTCGGAGGATACGCAGTATTTT
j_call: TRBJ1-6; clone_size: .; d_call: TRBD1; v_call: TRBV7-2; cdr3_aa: CASSLYGTDLYNSPLHF; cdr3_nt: TGTGCCAGCAGCTTATATGGGACAGACTTATATAATTCACCCCTCCACTTT
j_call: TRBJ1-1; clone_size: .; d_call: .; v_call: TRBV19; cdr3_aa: CASIRTGPGTEAFF; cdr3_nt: TGTGCCAGTATAAGGACGGGCCCGGGGACTGAAGCTTTCTTT
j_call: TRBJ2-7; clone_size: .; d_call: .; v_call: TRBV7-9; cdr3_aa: CASSSTVATIDEQYF; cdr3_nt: TGTGCCAGCAGCTCTACGGTGGCTACGATCGACGAGCAGTACTTC